This T cell receptor (beta chain) was sequenced in a study of radiation and T cells in renal cell carcinoma. The germline V gene has CDR1 MDHEN and CDR2 SYDVKM. The V and J ends lost 4 bases and 5 bases respectively, with 15 bases between them. The CDR3 runs to 15 residues. Assay: immunoSEQ multiplex PCR; the TCRdb copy retains only in-frame clones and omits some. The sample records roughly 120,000 clones, roughly 80% being singletons. Time point specified: baseline pretreatment blood. Stated treatment: 15 Gy SBRT to primary tumor, nephrectomy 4 weeks later. The tumor was a clear cell renal cell carcinoma. Broader study findings: In blood, top tumor clones expanded by 2 weeks, shrinking by 4. No pretreatment tumor biopsies were available for baseline clonotypes.

Comment on this clone: Its antigen is not identified.

The specimen was blood, collected from a patient whose treatment included radiotherapy and nephrectomy. The sequence came from a woman aged 55-69 years with renal cell carcinoma. The chain links TRBV28 to TRBJ1-5; no clear D. In DNA form, the CDR3 reads TGTGCCAGCAGTTCTACCGGGAGGGCAGATCAGCCCCAGCATTTT. Its protein is CASSSTGRADQPQHF. Full variable domain (outside the CDR3, taken from reference TRBV28 and TRBJ1-5): DVKVTQSSRYLVKRTGEKVFLECVQDMDHENMFWYRQDPGLGLRLIYFSYDVKMKEKGDIPEGYSVSREKKERFSLILESASTNQTSMYLCASSSTGRADQPQHFGDGTRLSIL.